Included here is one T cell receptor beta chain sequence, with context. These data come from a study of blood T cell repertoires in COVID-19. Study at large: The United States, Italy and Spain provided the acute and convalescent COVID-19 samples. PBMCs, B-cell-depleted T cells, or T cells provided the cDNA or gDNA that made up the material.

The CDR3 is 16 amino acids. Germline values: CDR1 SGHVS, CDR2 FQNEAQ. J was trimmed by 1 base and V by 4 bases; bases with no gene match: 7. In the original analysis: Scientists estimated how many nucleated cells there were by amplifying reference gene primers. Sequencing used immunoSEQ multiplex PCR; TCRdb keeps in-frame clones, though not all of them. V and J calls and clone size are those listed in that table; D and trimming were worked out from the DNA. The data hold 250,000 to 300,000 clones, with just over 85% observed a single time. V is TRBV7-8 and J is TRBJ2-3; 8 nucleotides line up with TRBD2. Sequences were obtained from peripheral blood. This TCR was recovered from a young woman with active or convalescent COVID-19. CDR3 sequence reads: CASSSLRGGRTDTQYF. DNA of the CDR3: TGTGCCAGCAGCTCTCTCCGGGGGGGCCGCACAGATACGCAGTATTTT.